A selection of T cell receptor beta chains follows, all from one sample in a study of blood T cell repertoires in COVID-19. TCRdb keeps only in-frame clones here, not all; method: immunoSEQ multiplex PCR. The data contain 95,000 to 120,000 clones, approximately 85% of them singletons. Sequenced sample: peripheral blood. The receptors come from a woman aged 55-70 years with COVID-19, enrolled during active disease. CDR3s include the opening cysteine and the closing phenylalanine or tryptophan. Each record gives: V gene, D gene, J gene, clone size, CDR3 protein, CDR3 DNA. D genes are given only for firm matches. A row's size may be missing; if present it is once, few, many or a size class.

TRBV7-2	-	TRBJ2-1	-	CASSLVRGRGYNEQFF	TGTGCCAGCAGCTTAGTGAGGGGTAGGGGGTACAATGAGCAGTTCTTC
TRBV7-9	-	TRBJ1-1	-	CASSAIDGAEAFF	TGTGCCAGCAGCGCGATAGACGGGGCTGAAGCTTTCTTT
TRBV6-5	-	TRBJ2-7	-	CASSYVGGIYEQYF	TGTGCCAGCAGTTATGTCGGGGGAATCTACGAGCAGTACTTC
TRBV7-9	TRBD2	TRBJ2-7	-	CASSPLAGGTYEQYF	TGTGCCAGCAGCCCGCTAGCGGGGGGGACCTACGAGCAGTACTTC
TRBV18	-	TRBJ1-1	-	CASSPGVTRLNTEAFF	TGTGCCAGCTCACCCGGCGTGACAAGACTGAACACTGAAGCTTTCTTT
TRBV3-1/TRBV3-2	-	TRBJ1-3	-	CASSQGAGGNTIYF	TGTGCCAGCAGCCAAGGTGCGGGTGGAAACACCATATATTTT
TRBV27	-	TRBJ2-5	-	CASSYFQETQYF	TGTGCCAGCAGTTACTTCCAAGAGACCCAGTACTTC
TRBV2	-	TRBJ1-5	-	CASSVDERPQHF	TGTGCCAGCAGTGTTGACGAGCGGCCCCAGCATTTT
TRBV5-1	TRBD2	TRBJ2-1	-	CASSWTGGNNEQFF	TGCGCCAGCAGCTGGACGGGGGGAAACAATGAGCAGTTCTTC
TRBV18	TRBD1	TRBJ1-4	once	CASSEQGSNEKLFF	TGTGCCAGCAGCGAACAGGGGTCTAATGAAAAACTGTTTTTT
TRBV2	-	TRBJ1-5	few	CASSGIDRMSQPQHF	TGTGCCAGCAGTGGTATCGACAGGATGAGTCAGCCCCAGCATTTT
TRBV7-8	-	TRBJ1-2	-	CASSLRGITNYGYTF	TGTGCCAGCAGCTTAAGGGGGATAACTAACTATGGCTACACCTTC
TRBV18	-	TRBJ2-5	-	CASSPRGSGETQYF	TGTGCCAGCTCACCAAGAGGGTCAGGAGAGACCCAGTACTTC
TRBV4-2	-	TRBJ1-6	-	CASSQDHGRGYNSPLHF	TGTGCCAGCAGCCAAGACCACGGGCGGGGATATAATTCACCCCTCCACTTT
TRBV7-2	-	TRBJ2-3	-	CASSLGGPDTQYF	TGTGCCAGCAGCTTAGGTGGGCCAGATACGCAGTATTTT
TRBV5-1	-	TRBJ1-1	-	CASSKQGPWNTEAFF	TGCGCCAGCAGCAAACAGGGTCCGTGGAACACTGAAGCTTTCTTT
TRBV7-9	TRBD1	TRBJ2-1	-	CASSLFPTGINEQFF	TGTGCCAGCAGCTTATTCCCGACAGGGATTAATGAGCAGTTCTTC
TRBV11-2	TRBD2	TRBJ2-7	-	CASSLFPSGSSYEQYF	TGTGCCAGCAGCTTATTCCCTAGCGGGAGTTCCTACGAGCAGTACTTC
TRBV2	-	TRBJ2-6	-	CASSGSGAGANVLTF	TGTGCCAGCAGTGGTTCCGGGGCTGGGGCCAACGTCCTGACTTTC
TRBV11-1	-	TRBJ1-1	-	CASSFGSVYTEAFF	TGTGCCAGCAGCTTCGGGTCGGTGTACACTGAAGCTTTCTTT
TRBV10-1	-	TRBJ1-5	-	CASSFPVPGADQPQHF	TGCGCCAGCAGTTTCCCAGTGCCAGGGGCCGATCAGCCCCAGCATTTT
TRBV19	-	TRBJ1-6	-	CASSDQGGDNSPLHF	TGTGCCAGTAGCGATCAGGGAGGCGATAATTCACCCCTCCACTTT
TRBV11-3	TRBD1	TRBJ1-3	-	CASSGQLSGNTIYF	TGTGCCAGCTCGGGACAGCTCTCTGGAAACACCATATATTTT
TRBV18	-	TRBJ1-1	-	CASSPLTDGGTEAFF	TGTGCCAGCTCACCGCTTACCGATGGGGGGACTGAAGCTTTCTTT
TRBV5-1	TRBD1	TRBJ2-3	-	CASSLEDRGTDTQYF	TGCGCCAGCAGCTTGGAGGACAGGGGTACAGATACGCAGTATTTT
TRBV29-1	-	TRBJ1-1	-	CSAQNPLTGNTEAFF	TGCAGCGCCCAAAACCCCCTGACAGGGAACACTGAAGCTTTCTTT
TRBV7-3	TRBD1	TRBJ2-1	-	CASSTGQGASEQFF	TGTGCCAGCAGCACGGGACAGGGTGCGAGTGAGCAGTTCTTC
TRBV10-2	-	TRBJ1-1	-	CASSAGMNTEAFF	TGCGCCAGCAGTGCGGGAATGAACACTGAAGCTTTCTTT
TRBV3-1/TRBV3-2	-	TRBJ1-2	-	CASSRGRTVLNYGYTF	TGTGCCAGCAGCAGGGGTAGGACGGTACTTAACTATGGCTACACCTTC
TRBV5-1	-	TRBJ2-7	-	CASSLVPAVYEQYF	TGCGCCAGCAGCTTGGTACCTGCGGTCTACGAGCAGTACTTC
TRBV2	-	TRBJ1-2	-	CASSGTEGWYGYTF	TGTGCCAGCAGTGGAACCGAGGGTTGGTATGGCTACACCTTC
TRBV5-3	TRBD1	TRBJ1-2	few	CAGKPTRTGGLDYGYTF	TGTGCCGGCAAGCCCACCAGGACAGGGGGCCTAGACTATGGCTACACCTTC
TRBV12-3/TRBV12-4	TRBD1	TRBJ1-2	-	CASRQGRLGGYTF	TGTGCCAGCAGACAGGGGCGCCTGGGGGGCTACACCTTC
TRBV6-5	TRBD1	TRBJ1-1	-	CASSLTGDGDTEAFF	TGTGCCAGCAGTCTCACAGGGGACGGGGACACTGAAGCTTTCTTT
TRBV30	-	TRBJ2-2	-	CAWKGTYTGELFF	TGTGCCTGGAAGGGGACTTACACCGGGGAGCTGTTTTTT
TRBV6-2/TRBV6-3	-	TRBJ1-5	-	CASSYSPHPAGQPQHF	TGTGCCAGCAGTTACTCCCCTCATCCAGCGGGTCAGCCCCAGCATTTT
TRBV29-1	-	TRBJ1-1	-	CSVSEEITEAFF	TGCAGCGTCTCCGAGGAGATAACTGAAGCTTTCTTT
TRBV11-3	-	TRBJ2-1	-	CASGRKRGEQFF	TGTGCCAGCGGGCGAAAACGGGGTGAGCAGTTCTTC
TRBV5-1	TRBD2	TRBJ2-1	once	CASSSPSGGSVGNEQFF	TGCGCCAGCAGCTCGCCTAGCGGGGGGTCGGTAGGGAATGAGCAGTTCTTC
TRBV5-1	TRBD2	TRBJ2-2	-	CASSPVTSDVGTGELFF	TGCGCCAGCAGCCCTGTGACTAGCGACGTGGGTACCGGGGAGCTGTTTTTT
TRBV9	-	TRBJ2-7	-	CASSVRGGEQYF	TGTGCCAGCAGCGTACGCGGTGGGGAGCAGTACTTC
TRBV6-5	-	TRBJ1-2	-	CASSYSGAYGYTF	TGTGCCAGCAGTTACTCAGGGGCCTATGGCTACACCTTC
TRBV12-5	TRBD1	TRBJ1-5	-	CASGSTGGLDQPQHF	TGTGCTAGTGGTTCGACAGGGGGCCTCGATCAGCCCCAGCATTTT
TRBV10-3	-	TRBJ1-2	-	CAISDAVQLNYGYTF	TGTGCCATCAGTGATGCGGTACAACTTAACTATGGCTACACCTTC
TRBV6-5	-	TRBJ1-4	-	CASKMSELNEKLFF	TGTGCCAGCAAGATGAGCGAACTCAATGAAAAACTGTTTTTT